These T cell receptor beta chains were read from a single sample in a study of control samples from healthy donors and cancer patients. The protocol was immunoSEQ multiplex PCR, while the TCRdb copy is restricted to in-frame clones and leaves out a portion. The profile shows 150,000 or so clones, more than 85% of them singletons. The sample taken for sequencing was blood. The origin of the receptors is a man between 18 and 29 years old in good health. Each CDR3 is given with its conserved first and last residue. The D gene is left open where the match is weak. The listing skips clone size in some rows; elsewhere it reads once, few, many or a size class.

TRBV27	NA	TRBJ2-5	13	TRBD1	TGTGCCAGCAGTTCAGGGGGTTGGGAGACCCAGTACTTC	CASSSGGWETQYF
TRBV2	NA	TRBJ2-3	14	TRBD2	TGTGCCAGCGGTCTAGCGGGGCCCACAGATACGCAGTATTTT	CASGLAGPTDTQYF
TRBV4-2	NA	TRBJ1-6	14	NA	TGTGCCAGCAGCCAAGATACACGGGATTCACCCCTCCACTTT	CASSQDTRDSPLHF
TRBV6-5	NA	TRBJ2-6	14	NA	TGTGCCAGCAGGAAGAGCTCTGGGGCCAACGTCCTGACTTTC	CASRKSSGANVLTF
TRBV2	NA	TRBJ1-3	16	TRBD1	TGTGCCAGCAGTGAATTGGCAGGGGGGACTGGAAACACCATATATTTT	CASSELAGGTGNTIYF
TRBV3-1/TRBV3-2	once	TRBJ1-2	14	NA	TGTGCCAGCAGCCAAGGGGGAACTAACTATGGCTACACCTTC	CASSQGGTNYGYTF
TRBV12-3/TRBV12-4	NA	TRBJ2-5	13	NA	TGTGCCAGCAGCCGGCCCCCCGGAGAGACCCAGTACTTC	CASSRPPGETQYF
TRBV7-9	NA	TRBJ1-1	17	NA	TGTGCCAGCAGCTTAGCGGTGACGGGAACCCATAACACTGAAGCTTTCTTT	CASSLAVTGTHNTEAFF
TRBV5-1	NA	TRBJ1-1	15	TRBD1	TGCGCCAGCAGCTTGGGGACAGGGGGCTACACTGAAGCTTTCTTT	CASSLGTGGYTEAFF
TRBV16	NA	TRBJ1-2	15	NA	TGTGCCAGCAGCCAACAGGGAGGCTCACAAGGTGGCTACACCTTC	CASSQQGGSQGGYTF
TRBV10-3	once	TRBJ2-1	15	TRBD2	TGTGCCATCAAGGGCGGACTAGCGGGAGATATTGAGCAGTTCTTC	CAIKGGLAGDIEQFF
TRBV11-3	once	TRBJ2-7	12	NA	TGTGCCAGCAGCTTAGTTTATGGGGAGCAGTACTTC	CASSLVYGEQYF
TRBV11-2	NA	TRBJ1-4	14	TRBD1	TGTGCCAGCACCCGGACAGGGACTAATGAAAAACTGTTTTTT	CASTRTGTNEKLFF
TRBV27	NA	TRBJ1-4	16	NA	TGTGCCAGCAGCGTGGAAGGAGACAGGCCCTATGAAAAACTGTTTTTT	CASSVEGDRPYEKLFF
TRBV10-1	NA	TRBJ1-5	16	NA	TGCGCCAGCGGAGGTTTGCCCGCGTATAGCAATCAGCCCCAGCATTTT	CASGGLPAYSNQPQHF
TRBV19	NA	TRBJ1-1	14	NA	TGTGCCAGTAGTATAGACTTCTCTAGGGGGAGAGCTTTCTTT	CASSIDFSRGRAFF
TRBV7-7	NA	TRBJ2-5	15	NA	TGTGCTAGCAGTCCGACCTCAGGGGGGTGGGAGACCCAGTACTTC	CASSPTSGGWETQYF
TRBV4-2	NA	TRBJ1-1	14	NA	TGTGCCAGCAGCCGGGGACACTTGAACACTGAAGCTTTCTTT	CASSRGHLNTEAFF
TRBV7-9	NA	TRBJ2-2	15	NA	TGTGCCAGCAGCTTATGGGACCATAACACCGGGGAGCTGTTTTTT	CASSLWDHNTGELFF
TRBV18	NA	TRBJ1-5	12	NA	TGTGCCAGCTCACCAGATAGGCAGCCCCAGCATTTT	CASSPDRQPQHF
TRBV30	NA	TRBJ1-1	14	TRBD1	TGTGCCTGGAGTGTTCACAGGGGGCAGGGCGAAGCTTTCTTT	CAWSVHRGQGEAFF
TRBV10-1	NA	TRBJ2-1	15	NA	TGCGCCAGCAGTGAGTACGTAGGCGCAGGGCTCTTTCTTCTCTTC	CASSEYVGAGLFLLF
TRBV30	NA	TRBJ1-1	14	NA	TGTGCCTGGAGTCATGGGGGGTTCGGGCCTGAAGCTTTCTTT	CAWSHGGFGPEAFF
TRBV3-1/TRBV3-2	NA	TRBJ2-7	20	TRBD2	TGTGCCAGCAGCCAAACCAGCTTTAGCGGGGGGGATACTCTATCCTACGAGCAGTACTTC	CASSQTSFSGGDTLSYEQYF
TRBV4-3	NA	TRBJ2-7	17	NA	TGCGCCAGCAGCCAAGATAGTATGGACAAACCCTGGCACGAGCAGTACTTC	CASSQDSMDKPWHEQYF
TRBV7-2	NA	TRBJ1-5	14	NA	TGTGCCAGCAGCTCAGGGGCTGGGGGTCAGCCCCAGCATTTT	CASSSGAGGQPQHF
TRBV4-1	NA	TRBJ1-2	14	NA	TGCGCCAGCAGCCAAGTTGAGTCAGGGTATGGCTACACCTTC	CASSQVESGYGYTF
TRBV18	NA	TRBJ1-1	19	NA	TGTGCCAGCTCACCGACAAAGACAGGCGCCTCCACTCGGGACACTGAAGCTTTCTTT	CASSPTKTGASTRDTEAFF
TRBV7-8	NA	TRBJ1-1	13	NA	TGTGCCAGCAGCATCACCGGCCGCAACGCGGCTTTCTTT	CASSITGRNAAFF
TRBV10-3	NA	TRBJ2-5	16	NA	TGTGCCATCAGTGAGCGGGGCGGGGCCGGGGCGGAGACCCAGTACTTC	CAISERGGAGAETQYF
TRBV9	NA	TRBJ1-2	16	NA	TGTGCCAGCAGCGTAGGTAGGCGTCCCGCTAACTATGGCTACACCTTC	CASSVGRRPANYGYTF
TRBV5-1	few	TRBJ1-1	20	NA	TGCGCCAGCAGCCAGGAAGGGTTGGACACGCGGCTGCGACAGCTCACTGAAGCTTTCTTT	CASSQEGLDTRLRQLTEAFF
TRBV11-3	NA	TRBJ2-3	11	NA	TGTGCCAGCAGCCTTACTGATACGCAGTATTTT	CASSLTDTQYF
TRBV28	NA	TRBJ2-7	14	NA	TGTGCCAGCCGTTTTTCGAGGAGTTGGGACGAGCAGTACTTC	CASRFSRSWDEQYF
TRBV27	NA	TRBJ2-3	15	NA	TGTGCCAGCAGTTTATACGAGGGGCGCACAGATACGCAGTATTTT	CASSLYEGRTDTQYF